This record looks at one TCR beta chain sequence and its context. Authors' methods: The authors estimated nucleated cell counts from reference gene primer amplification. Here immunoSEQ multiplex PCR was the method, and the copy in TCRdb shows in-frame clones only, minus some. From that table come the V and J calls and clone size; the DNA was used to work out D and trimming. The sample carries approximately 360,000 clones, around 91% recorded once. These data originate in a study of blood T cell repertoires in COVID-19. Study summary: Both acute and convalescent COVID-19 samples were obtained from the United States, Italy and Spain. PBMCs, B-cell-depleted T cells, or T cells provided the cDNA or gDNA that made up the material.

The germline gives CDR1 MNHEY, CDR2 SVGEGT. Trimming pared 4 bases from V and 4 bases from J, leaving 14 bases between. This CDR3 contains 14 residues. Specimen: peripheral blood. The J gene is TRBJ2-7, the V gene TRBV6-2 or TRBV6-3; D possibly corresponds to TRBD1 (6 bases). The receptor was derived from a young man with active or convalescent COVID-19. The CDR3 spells CASSFHREGYEQYF. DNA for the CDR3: TGTGCCAGCAGTTTCCACAGGGAAGGATACGAGCAGTACTTC.